This T cell receptor beta chain was obtained from a study of OX40 agonist ivuxolimab in advanced cancers. About the research overall: Hepatocellular carcinoma, melanoma, renal cell or head and neck cancer occurred in dose-escalation patients.

Here immunoSEQ multiplex PCR was the method, and the copy in TCRdb shows in-frame clones only, minus some. The table has over 75,000 clones, over 80% seen once; the top ten hold roughly 0.4%. Germline V lookup: CDR1 MNHNS, CDR2 SASEGT. CDR3 size: 15 residues. V gave up 2 bases and J gave up 5 bases, with 12 bases separating them. Details on this clone: Its antigen is still unknown.

Whole-study findings and limits: The study did not work out the antigen specificity of the expanded peripheral T cells. Dose levels from 0.1 to 3.0 mg/kg saw CD4+ and CD8+ blood T cells expand clonally by week 6.

The genes are TRBV6-1 and TRBJ1-4; D remains ambiguous. This receptor was taken from an adult with an advanced solid tumor such as melanoma, head and neck, liver or kidney cancer. The sequences come from CD4+ or CD8+ T cells sorted from blood, collected in a trial of the OX40 agonist ivuxolimab. The CDR3 DNA follows: TGTGCCAGCAGTGAATACCCGACCCAAAATGAAAAACTGTTTTTT. This gives the protein CASSEYPTQNEKLFF.